This record looks at one T cell receptor (beta chain) sequence and its context. The data derive from a study of shared clonotypes between healthy human individuals. Germline values: CDR1 SGHRS, CDR2 YFSETQ. This CDR3 has 17 residues. V trimming: 4 bases; J trimming: 4 bases; junction bases outside the gene matches: 16. Measured with immunoSEQ multiplex PCR; TCRdb has only the in-frame clones, and not every one. The sample carries approximately 640,000 clones, about nine tenths recorded once. Sequencing was carried out using memory CD8+ T cells from PBMCs. This sample's subset: CD45RO+ cells pooled with CCR7-negative TemRA cells. The chain employs TRBV5-1 and TRBJ2-7; 8 bases agree with TRBD2. The sequence came from a man between 18 and 35 years old in good health. Some clones in this sample may be carry-over from other donors' samples. DNA of the CDR3: TGCGCCAGCAGCCCGGACGGGGTAGCGGGGCCAAGATACGAGCAGTACTTC. This sequence encodes CASSPDGVAGPRYEQYF.